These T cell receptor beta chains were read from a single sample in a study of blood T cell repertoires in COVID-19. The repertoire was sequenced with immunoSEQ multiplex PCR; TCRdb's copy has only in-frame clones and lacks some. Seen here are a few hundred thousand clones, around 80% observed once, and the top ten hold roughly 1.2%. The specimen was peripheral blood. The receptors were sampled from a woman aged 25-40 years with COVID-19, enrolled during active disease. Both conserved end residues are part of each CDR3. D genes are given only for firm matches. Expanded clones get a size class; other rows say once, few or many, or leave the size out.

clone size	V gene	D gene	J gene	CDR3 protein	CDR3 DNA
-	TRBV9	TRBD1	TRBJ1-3	CASSLQGGDTIYF	TGTGCCAGCAGCCTCCAGGGGGGAGACACCATATATTTT
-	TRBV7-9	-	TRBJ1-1	CASSLEQGEAFF	TGTGCCAGCAGCTTAGAACAGGGTGAAGCTTTCTTT
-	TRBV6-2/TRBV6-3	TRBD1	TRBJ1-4	CASSDRGNEKLFF	TGTGCCAGCAGCGACAGGGGGAATGAAAAACTGTTTTTT
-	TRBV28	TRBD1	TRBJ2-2	CAAGTANTGELFF	TGTGCCGCCGGGACAGCGAACACCGGGGAGCTGTTTTTT
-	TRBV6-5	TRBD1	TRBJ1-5	CASRDRFNQPQHF	TGTGCCAGCAGGGACAGGTTCAATCAGCCCCAGCATTTT
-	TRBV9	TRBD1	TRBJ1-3	CASSVVTGGENTIYF	TGTGCCAGCAGCGTAGTGACAGGGGGCGAAAACACCATATATTTT
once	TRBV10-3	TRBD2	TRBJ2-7	CAISQRTSDEQYF	TGTGCCATCAGTCAGAGGACTAGCGACGAGCAGTACTTC
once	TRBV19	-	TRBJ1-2	CATRPREGGYTF	TGTGCCACCCGCCCCAGGGAGGGAGGCTACACCTTC
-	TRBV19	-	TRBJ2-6	CATSRANVLTF	TGTGCCACTTCCCGGGCCAACGTCCTGACTTTC
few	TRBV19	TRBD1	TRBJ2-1	CASSASGTAYNEQFF	TGTGCCAGTAGTGCTTCCGGGACAGCCTACAATGAGCAGTTCTTC
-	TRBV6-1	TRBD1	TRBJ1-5	CASSGDYGTGVGEPQHF	TGTGCCAGCAGTGGGGACTACGGGACAGGGGTAGGGGAGCCCCAGCATTTT
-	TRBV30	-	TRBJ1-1	CAWSSRQANTEAFF	TGTGCCTGGAGTTCTCGACAGGCGAACACTGAAGCTTTCTTT
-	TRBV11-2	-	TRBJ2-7	CARVPGHGYEQYF	TGTGCCAGGGTACCGGGACACGGCTACGAGCAGTACTTC
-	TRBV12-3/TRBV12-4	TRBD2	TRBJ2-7	CASSLGLASEQYF	TGTGCCAGCAGTTTGGGACTAGCATCAGAGCAGTACTTC
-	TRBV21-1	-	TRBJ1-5	CATSPLSHRGRGQRNQPQHF	TGTGCCACATCCCCCCTCTCACACAGGGGGCGAGGTCAGCGCAATCAGCCCCAGCATTTT
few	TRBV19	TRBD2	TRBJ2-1	CASTPQRGSSYNEQFF	TGTGCCAGTACCCCGCAGCGGGGAAGCTCCTACAATGAGCAGTTCTTC
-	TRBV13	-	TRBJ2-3	CASSSRSSGRRSPFF	TGTGCCAGCAGCTCCCGTTCGAGCGGCCGCAGGAGCCCCTTTTTT
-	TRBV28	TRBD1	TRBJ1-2	CASSLYRGFNGYTF	TGTGCCAGCAGTTTATACAGGGGGTTCAATGGCTACACCTTC
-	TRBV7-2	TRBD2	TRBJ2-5	CASGPGGTSGIQYF	TGTGCCAGCGGCCCCGGGGGGACTAGCGGGATACAGTACTTC
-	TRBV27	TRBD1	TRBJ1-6	CASSFTGGRGSPLHF	TGTGCCAGCAGTTTTACAGGGGGAAGAGGATCACCCCTCCACTTT
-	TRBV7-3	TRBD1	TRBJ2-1	CASSLGTGNNEQFF	TGTGCCAGCAGCTTGGGGACAGGGAACAATGAGCAGTTCTTC
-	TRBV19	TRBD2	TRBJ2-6	CASSISGGSGANVLTF	TGTGCCAGTAGTATATCGGGGGGGTCTGGGGCCAACGTCCTGACTTTC
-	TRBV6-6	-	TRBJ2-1	CASSGGGGEQFF	TGTGCCAGCAGTGGGGGCGGGGGTGAGCAGTTCTTC
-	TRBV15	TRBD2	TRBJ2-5	CATSRGGLAGEETQYF	TGTGCCACCAGCAGAGGAGGACTAGCGGGAGAAGAGACCCAGTACTTC
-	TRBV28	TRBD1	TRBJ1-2	CASSSEGTGGGYTF	TGTGCCAGCAGTTCAGAGGGGACAGGGGGTGGCTACACCTTC
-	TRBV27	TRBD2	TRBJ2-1	CASSLAGGSYNEQFF	TGTGCCAGCAGTCTAGCGGGGGGTTCCTACAATGAGCAGTTCTTC
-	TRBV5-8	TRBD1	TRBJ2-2	CASSWIQGIGSGELFF	TGTGCCAGCAGCTGGATACAGGGGATCGGTTCCGGGGAGCTGTTTTTT
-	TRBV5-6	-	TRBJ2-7	CASSLGGYEQYF	TGTGCCAGCAGCTTAGGGGGCTACGAGCAGTACTTC
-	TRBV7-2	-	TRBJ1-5	CASSRDFGQPQHF	TGTGCCAGCAGCAGGGACTTTGGGCAGCCCCAGCATTTT
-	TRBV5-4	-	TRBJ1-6	CASSPTGINSPLHF	TGTGCCAGCAGCCCCACAGGGATTAACTCACCCCTCCACTTT
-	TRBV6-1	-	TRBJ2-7	CASSENQGGEQYF	TGTGCCAGCAGTGAAAATCAAGGGGGCGAGCAGTACTTC
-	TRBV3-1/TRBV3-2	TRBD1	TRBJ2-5	CASSQFPGQGVRETQYF	TGTGCCAGCAGCCAATTTCCGGGACAGGGTGTGCGAGAGACCCAGTACTTC
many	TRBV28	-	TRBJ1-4	CASRTVPNEKLFF	TGTGCCAGTAGGACAGTCCCTAATGAAAAACTGTTTTTT
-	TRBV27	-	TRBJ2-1	CASSLSPGTTSNEQFF	TGTGCCAGCAGTTTATCACCGGGAACGACCTCCAATGAGCAGTTCTTC
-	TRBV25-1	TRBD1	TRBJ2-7	CASSLGTGTREQYF	TGTGCCAGCAGTCTCGGGACAGGGACAAGGGAGCAGTACTTC
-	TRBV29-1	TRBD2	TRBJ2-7	CSVEEGLAGAEQYF	TGCAGCGTTGAGGAAGGGCTAGCGGGAGCCGAGCAGTACTTC
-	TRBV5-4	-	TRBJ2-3	CASSSRQSTDTQYF	TGTGCCAGCAGCTCGAGACAGAGCACAGATACGCAGTATTTT
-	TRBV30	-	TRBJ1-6	CAWSVLIRVDSPLHF	TGTGCCTGGAGTGTACTCATCAGGGTGGATTCACCCCTCCACTTT
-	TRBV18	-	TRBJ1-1	CASSPRRGLHTEAFF	TGTGCCAGCTCACCACGGAGAGGGCTGCACACTGAAGCTTTCTTT
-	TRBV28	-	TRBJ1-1	CASLQMNTEAFF	TGTGCCAGCCTGCAGATGAACACTGAAGCTTTCTTT
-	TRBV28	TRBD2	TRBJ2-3	CASSLLGLAGVEDTQYF	TGTGCCAGCAGTTTATTGGGACTAGCGGGGGTTGAAGATACGCAGTATTTT